The 32 T cell receptor beta chains listed next were all sequenced from one sample in a study of blood T cell repertoires in COVID-19. The assay was immunoSEQ multiplex PCR, and TCRdb's table has in-frame clones only and misses some. This table has about 160,000 clones, about 87% appearing once. The specimen sequenced was peripheral blood. Every receptor here comes from a woman in her sixties who had recovered from COVID-19.

V is TRBV28 and J is TRBJ1-3; D gene unclear. The CDR3 runs to 14 residues. The V end lost 2 bases, the J end lost 2 bases, and 7 bases lay between the germline ends. The germline CDR1 and CDR2 sequences are MDHEN and SYDVKM. The chain's CDR3 is CASSLVGAGNTIYF. Written as DNA, the CDR3 is TGTGCCAGCAGTTTAGTCGGGGCTGGAAACACCATATATTTT. Supplemented by reference TRBV28 and TRBJ1-3, the full variable domain reads DVKVTQSSRYLVKRTGEKVFLECVQDMDHENMFWYRQDPGLGLRLIYFSYDVKMKEKGDIPEGYSVSREKKERFSLILESASTNQTSMYLCASSLVGAGNTIYFGEGSWLTVV.

This chain links TRBV10-1 with TRBJ2-7; 8 bases line up with TRBD1. Trimming took 4 bases from V and 4 from J; bases not matched to a gene: 9. The germline gives CDR1 WNHNN, CDR2 SYGVQD (reference sequence). CDR3 length: 15 amino acids. The CDR3 spells CASSATDRDPYEQYF. The CDR3 DNA follows: TGCGCCAGCAGTGCGACGGACAGGGACCCTTACGAGCAGTACTTC.

The chain uses TRBV6-1 and TRBJ1-5; D is ambiguous. This CDR3 spans 16 amino acids. V was pared by 1 base and J by 5 bases, with 15 bases between. Looked up from germline, CDR1 is MNHNS and CDR2 is SASEGT. The CDR3 here is CASSEGQSGSDQPQHF. The CDR3 coding sequence is TGTGCCAGCAGTGAAGGCCAGTCGGGGTCTGATCAGCCCCAGCATTTT.

V and J are TRBV7-6 and TRBJ1-4, with TRBD1 matching over 8 bases. V shed 5 bases and J 10 bases; nucleotides not matched to a gene: 3. The germline V gene has CDR1 SGHVS and CDR2 FNYEAQ. This CDR3 is 12 amino acids long. The CDR3 loop reads CASSPGQGKLFF. CDR3 bases: TGTGCCAGCAGCCCCGGACAGGGAAAACTGTTTTTT.

The V gene is TRBV13, the J gene TRBJ2-1; D is perhaps TRBD2 (6 bases). The CDR3 spans 17 residues. Germline loops: CDR1 PRHDT, CDR2 FYEKMQ (reference sequence). Trimming took 5 bases from V and 6 from J, leaving 23 bases between them. In DNA form, the CDR3 reads TGTGCCAGCAGCCCCATAACGAGCGGGTATCCCCTCAATGAGCAGTTCTTC. It encodes CASSPITSGYPLNEQFF.

This clone was seen just once. This CDR3 reads CARLSPAVPGYTF. The CDR3 DNA reads TGCGCCCGCCTTAGTCCGGCGGTCCCTGGCTACACCTTC. This chain uses TRBV10-1 with TRBJ1-2; the D is unclear. CDR1 is WNHNN and CDR2 is SYGVQD in the germline V gene (reference sequence). Trimming cost V 11 bases and J 7 bases, with 20 bases left between them. This CDR3 contains 13 residues.

V is TRBV6-4 and J is TRBJ1-2; TRBD1 might be the D (5 bases). V dropped 2 bases and J dropped 7 bases, with 11 bases sitting between them. There are 13 residues in the CDR3. CDR1 and CDR2 (germline): MRHNA, SNTAGT. This chain's CDR3 is CASSDPSGSGYTF. The CDR3, as DNA: TGTGCCAGCAGTGACCCCTCAGGGTCTGGCTACACCTTC.

The chain has TRBV6-2 or TRBV6-3 and TRBJ1-6; the match to TRBD1 covers 8 bases. The CDR3 totals 15 residues. The germline V gene encodes CDR1 MNHEY and CDR2 SVGEGT. The V segment lost 0 bases and the J segment 10 bases; nucleotides outside the gene matches: 5. This chain's CDR3 is CASSYSRGPRSPLHF. The CDR3 region has the DNA TGTGCCAGCAGTTACTCCAGGGGGCCACGGTCACCCCTCCACTTT.

The chain has TRBV2 and TRBJ2-2; 7 bases align to TRBD1. There are 14 residues in the CDR3. The V gene end was trimmed by 4 bases and the J gene end by 3 bases; junction bases not matched to a gene: 2. Germline V lookup: CDR1 SNHLY, CDR2 FYNNEI. CDR3 coding DNA: TGTGCCAGCAGTGCCCAGGGGGACACCGGGGAGCTGTTTTTT. Protein product: CASSAQGDTGELFF.

V gene TRBV15 combines with J gene TRBJ2-7; 15 nucleotides align to TRBD2. Trimming at V came to 7 bases and at J to 2 bases, leaving 6 bases not matched to a gene. The germline V gene encodes CDR1 LNHNV and CDR2 YYDKDF (reference sequence). The CDR3 is 16 residues long. The CDR3 protein is CATTPGLAGGPYEQYF. The CDR3, as DNA: TGTGCCACCACTCCGGGACTAGCGGGGGGCCCCTACGAGCAGTACTTC.

Only one count was recorded for this clone. The genes are TRBV3-1 (or the pseudogene TRBV3-2) and TRBJ1-2; TRBD1 aligns across 12 bases. V lost 1 base and J lost 8; bases outside the gene matches: 2. CDR3 size: 14 residues. Germline-derived CDR1 and CDR2 are LGHDT and YNNKEL (reference sequence). CDR3 nucleotide sequence: TGTGCCAGCAGCCAAGGGGACAGGGGGCTCGGCTACACCTTC. It translates to CASSQGDRGLGYTF.

In regard to this clone: Mismatch with germline at one junction end may stem from a read error. The chain links TRBV7-7 to TRBJ2-7; 9 bases agree with TRBD1. This CDR3 has 16 amino acids. Per the germline V gene, CDR1 is SSHAT and CDR2 is FNYEAQ (reference sequence). The CDR3 bases are TGTGCTAGCAGCACGCGGGACAGGGTGACCCACTACGAGCAGTACTTC. As protein: CASSTRDRVTHYEQYF.

J is TRBJ2-7 and V is TRBV5-4; no firm D call. The CDR3 consists of 16 residues. Germline loops: CDR1 SGHNT, CDR2 YYREEE (reference sequence). V was trimmed by 4 bases and J by 0 bases, leaving 17 bases between them. CDR3 bases: TGTGCCAGCAGCCCGGGTGGGTCTCGGAGCTCCTACGAGCAGTACTTC. It translates to CASSPGGSRSSYEQYF.

This clone was recorded once. The V call is TRBV5-1, the J call TRBJ1-4; TRBD1 aligns across 8 bases. J lost 4 bases, V lost 0 bases, and 5 bases had no gene match. CDR3 length equals 16 residues. Germline V gene lookup returns CDR1 SGHRS and CDR2 YFSETQ. The DNA of the CDR3 is TGCGCCAGCAGCTTGGAAGGGACAGGTCTTAATGAAAAACTGTTTTTT. Translating gives CASSLEGTGLNEKLFF. Looking up the rest from reference TRBV5-1 and TRBJ1-4 gives the full variable domain: KAGVTQTPRYLIKTRGQQVTLSCSPISGHRSVSWYQQTPGQGLQFLFEYFSETQRNKGNFPGRFSGRQFSNSRSEMNVSTLELGDSALYLCASSLEGTGLNEKLFFGSGTQLSVL.

CDR3 nucleotide sequence: TGTGCCAGCAGTTACCCCGGGGGAGGTCAGCCCCAGCATTTT. The encoded protein is CASSYPGGGQPQHF. The gene calls are TRBV6-6 and TRBJ1-5, with D possibly matching TRBD1 (5 bases). There are 14 residues in the CDR3. Trimming took off 2 bases at V and 6 bases at J, with 11 bases between the two ends. Germline values: CDR1 MNHNY, CDR2 SVGAGI (reference sequence).

The chain uses TRBV5-1 and TRBJ1-4; 9 bases fit TRBD1. The CDR3 has 14 residues. The germline gives CDR1 SGHRS, CDR2 YFSETQ. The V and J ends lost 2 bases and 7 bases, in that order; junction bases with no gene match: 3. CDR3 coding DNA: TGCGCCAGCAGCTTACAGGGGGCTAGTGAAAAACTGTTTTTT. It is translated as CASSLQGASEKLFF. The whole variable domain, filled in from reference TRBV5-1 and TRBJ1-4, reads KAGVTQTPRYLIKTRGQQVTLSCSPISGHRSVSWYQQTPGQGLQFLFEYFSETQRNKGNFPGRFSGRQFSNSRSEMNVSTLELGDSALYLCASSLQGASEKLFFGSGTQLSVL.

The sample holds a few counts of this clone. The rearrangement links TRBV28 to TRBJ2-7, with D tentatively TRBD2 (5 bases). Germline-derived CDR1 and CDR2 are MDHEN and SYDVKM. The length of the CDR3 is 15 residues. Trimming took 0 bases from V and 5 from J, leaving 14 bases between them. The DNA for the CDR3 is TGTGCCAGCAGTTTATGGACGAGAGGGTCCAACGAGCAGTACTTC. Translation gives CASSLWTRGSNEQYF.

The chain employs TRBV19 and TRBJ2-1, with D possibly being TRBD1 (6 bases). V was shortened by 5 bases and J by 5 bases, with 13 bases between the two germline ends. The CDR3 extends over 14 amino acids. CDR1 and CDR2 from the germline V gene are LNHDA and SQIVND (reference sequence). The CDR3 coding sequence is TGTGCCAGTAGTCGTCAGGGGTCGGACAATGAGCAGTTCTTC. Its translation is CASSRQGSDNEQFF.

The chain is built from TRBV4-1 and TRBJ2-2; 8 nucleotides agree with TRBD1. V lost 0 bases and J lost 7; bases outside the gene matches: 7. From germline, CDR1 is MGHRA and CDR2 YSYEKL. CDR3 length: 16 residues. The CDR3 protein is CASSQDGQGAFGELFF. CDR3 nucleotides: TGCGCCAGCAGCCAAGACGGCCAGGGGGCCTTCGGGGAGCTGTTTTTT.

The rearrangement uses TRBV7-8 and TRBJ2-3; D gene uncertain. The CDR3 has 14 residues. Deletions cut 7 bases from V and 5 bases from J, with 16 bases between. Germline loops: CDR1 SGHVS, CDR2 FQNEAQ. Here the CDR3 reads CASTLSETQDTQYF. CDR3 DNA: TGTGCCAGCACTTTGAGCGAGACTCAAGATACGCAGTATTTT.

Details on this clone: At the DNA level, this CDR3 is encoded by other sequences in the same sample as well. This chain links TRBV18 with TRBJ1-1; D is perhaps TRBD1 (5 bases). Germline values: CDR1 KGHSH, CDR2 LQKENI. The CDR3 has 14 amino acids. V was shortened by 2 bases and J by 3 bases, with 10 bases between the two germline ends. CDR3 in amino acids: CASSPLGGDTEAFF. CDR3 sequence (DNA): TGTGCCAGCTCACCATTGGGGGGGGACACTGAAGCTTTCTTT.

This chain joins TRBV4-1 and TRBJ1-5, with TRBD1 matching over 12 bases. The CDR3 loop spans 16 amino acids. The ends lost 3 bases at V and 6 bases at J; junction bases unmatched: 6. Germline CDR1 and CDR2: MGHRA and YSYEKL. The CDR3: CASSQPGQGASQPQHF. The CDR3 DNA sequence: TGCGCCAGCAGCCAGCCGGGACAGGGGGCTAGTCAGCCCCAGCATTTT.

For the CDR3, the DNA is TGTGCCAGCAGTTTTTCAGGGTACGAGCAGTACTTC. Translation gives CASSFSGYEQYF. The genes are TRBV28 and TRBJ2-7; D may be TRBD1 (5 bases). Germline V gene lookup returns CDR1 MDHEN and CDR2 SYDVKM. The length of the CDR3 is 12 residues. The ends were cut back, 3 bases at V and 4 bases at J, with 7 bases in the middle.

This clone was seen more than once but under ten times. This chain links TRBV4-3 with TRBJ1-6; TRBD1 might be the D (6 bases). The CDR3 length is 13 residues. V dropped 0 bases and J dropped 9 bases, with 6 bases sitting between them. From germline, CDR1 is LGHNA and CDR2 YSLEER. The CDR3 DNA reads as TGCGCCAGCAGCCAAGACAGGGGTTCACCCCTCCACTTT. It codes for CASSQDRGSPLHF.

This clone has more than one count but fewer than ten. The chain links TRBV6-1 to TRBJ1-1, with TRBD1 matching 8 bases. V trimming: 4 bases; J trimming: 6 bases; junction bases outside the gene matches: 13. Germline V gives CDR1 MNHNS, CDR2 SASEGT. The CDR3 totals 16 residues. Here the CDR3 reads CASSAGGLEPTPEAFF. As DNA, the CDR3 is TGTGCCAGCAGTGCAGGGGGCCTGGAGCCGACCCCTGAAGCTTTCTTT.

This chain joins TRBV16 and TRBJ1-5, with 7 bases identical to TRBD1. CDR3 length: 17 residues. The junction had 7 bases not matched to a gene; V was cut back by 2 bases and J by 0 bases. The germline gives CDR1 KGHSY, CDR2 FQNENV. CDR3 loop: CASSQQTGLHSNQPQHF. The CDR3 region has the DNA TGTGCCAGCAGCCAACAGACAGGGCTGCATAGCAATCAGCCCCAGCATTTT. The variable domain in full, with the rest retrieved from reference TRBV16 and TRBJ1-5, is GEEVAQTPKHLVRGEGQKAKLYCAPIKGHSYVFWYQQVLKNEFKFLISFQNENVFDETGMPKERFSAKCLPNSPCSLEIQATKLEDSAVYFCASSQQTGLHSNQPQHFGDGTRLSIL.

J is TRBJ1-2 and V is TRBV24-1; D unresolved. The V end was cut by 5 bases, the J end by 8 bases, with 17 bases between. The CDR3 is 14 amino acids. Per the germline V gene, CDR1 is KGHDR and CDR2 is SFDVKD. The CDR3: CATSATEDLWGYTF. The CDR3 DNA reads TGTGCCACCAGTGCTACGGAGGATCTATGGGGCTACACCTTC.

This clone was seen once. This chain connects TRBV5-6 to TRBJ2-7; D may be TRBD1 (5 bases). V was trimmed by 4 bases and J by 5 bases, leaving 13 bases between them. Germline V gene sequence: CDR1 SGHDT, CDR2 YYEEEE. CDR3 length: 13 amino acids. The CDR3 spells CASSGYAGNEQYF. The CDR3 DNA sequence: TGTGCCAGCAGCGGATATGCAGGGAACGAGCAGTACTTC.

The chain joins TRBV5-1 to TRBJ1-2, with 10 bases that match TRBD1. In germline, CDR1 is SGHRS, CDR2 YFSETQ. V gave up 3 bases and J gave up 7 bases; unmatched junction bases: 12. The CDR3 spans 16 residues. The CDR3, as DNA: TGCGCCAGCAGCTCGGTGGGACAGGGGTTTTCACTTGGCTACACCTTC. This gives the protein CASSSVGQGFSLGYTF.

The rearrangement uses TRBV27 and TRBJ2-7; 9 bases are a match to TRBD1. The CDR3 covers 16 residues. Germline V gene sequence: CDR1 MNHEY, CDR2 SMNVEV (reference sequence). Trimming removed 4 bases from V and 3 bases from J; junction bases left unmatched: 10. The CDR3 bases are TGTGCCAGCAGTTCCCGGGGGGCGGGACAGGGCTACGAGCAGTACTTC. It translates to CASSSRGAGQGYEQYF.

The chain's CDR3 is CASSLLTGFADTQYF. In nucleotides, the CDR3 is TGTGCCAGCAGCTTGTTGACAGGGTTTGCAGATACGCAGTATTTT. The V and J genes are TRBV5-4 and TRBJ2-3; 7 nucleotides match TRBD1. The germline V gene has CDR1 SGHNT and CDR2 YYREEE (reference sequence). J lost 4 bases, V lost 1 base, and 6 bases had no gene match. The CDR3 is 15 residues long.

The chain couples TRBV4-2 to TRBJ2-1; the D is unclear. The germline V and J ends were trimmed by 1 base and 7 bases, with 14 bases remaining between them. Germline CDR1 reads LGHNA; CDR2 reads YNFKEQ. CDR3 size: 15 residues. CDR3 nucleotide sequence: TGTGCCAGCAGCCAAGTGTCCTCCGGTAGTAATGAGCAGTTCTTC. Amino acids: CASSQVSSGSNEQFF.